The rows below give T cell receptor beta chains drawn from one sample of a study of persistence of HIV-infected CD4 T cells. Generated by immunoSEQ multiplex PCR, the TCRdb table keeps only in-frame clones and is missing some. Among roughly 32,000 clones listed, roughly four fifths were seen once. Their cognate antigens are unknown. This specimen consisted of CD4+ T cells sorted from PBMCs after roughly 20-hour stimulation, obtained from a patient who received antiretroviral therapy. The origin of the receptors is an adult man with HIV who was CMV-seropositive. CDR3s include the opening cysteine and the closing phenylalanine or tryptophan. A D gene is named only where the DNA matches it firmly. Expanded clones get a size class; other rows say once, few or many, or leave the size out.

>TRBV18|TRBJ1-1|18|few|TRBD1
CASSPTPQGGQMNTEAFF
TGTGCCAGCTCACCTACCCCACAGGGGGGTCAAATGAACACTGAAGCTTTCTTT
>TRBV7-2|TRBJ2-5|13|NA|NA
CASSSNREETQYF
TGTGCCAGCAGCTCCAACAGGGAAGAGACCCAGTACTTC
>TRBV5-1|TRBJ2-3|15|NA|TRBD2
CASSSGTSGGYTQYF
TGCGCCAGCAGCTCCGGGACTAGCGGGGGGTATACGCAGTATTTT
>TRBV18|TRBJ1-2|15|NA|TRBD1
CASSPPGQGAFSYTF
TGTGCCAGCTCACCACCGGGACAGGGCGCTTTTAGCTACACCTTC
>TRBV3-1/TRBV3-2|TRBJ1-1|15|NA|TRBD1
CASSQGAGGYTEAFF
TGTGCCAGCAGCCAAGGGGCAGGGGGCTACACTGAAGCTTTCTTT
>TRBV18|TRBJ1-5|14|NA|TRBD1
CASRRTGVNQPQHF
TGTGCCAGCCGCCGGACAGGGGTCAATCAGCCCCAGCATTTT
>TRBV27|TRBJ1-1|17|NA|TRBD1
CASSLSGTGGRNTEAFF
TGTGCCAGCAGTTTATCCGGGACAGGGGGTAGGAACACTGAAGCTTTCTTT
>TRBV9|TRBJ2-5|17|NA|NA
CASSVFARASVQETQYF
TGTGCCAGCAGCGTATTCGCGCGGGCCTCAGTACAAGAGACCCAGTACTTC
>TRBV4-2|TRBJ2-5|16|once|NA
CAGSQETGVGGETQYF
TGTGCCGGCAGCCAAGAGACAGGCGTCGGGGGAGAGACCCAGTACTTC
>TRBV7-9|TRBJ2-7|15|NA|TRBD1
CASSLTGGFSYEQYF
TGTGCCAGCAGCTTGACAGGGGGATTTTCCTACGAGCAGTACTTC
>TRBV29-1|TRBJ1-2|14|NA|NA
CSVEGAGLHYGYTF
TGCAGCGTTGAAGGGGCAGGGTTGCACTATGGCTACACCTTC